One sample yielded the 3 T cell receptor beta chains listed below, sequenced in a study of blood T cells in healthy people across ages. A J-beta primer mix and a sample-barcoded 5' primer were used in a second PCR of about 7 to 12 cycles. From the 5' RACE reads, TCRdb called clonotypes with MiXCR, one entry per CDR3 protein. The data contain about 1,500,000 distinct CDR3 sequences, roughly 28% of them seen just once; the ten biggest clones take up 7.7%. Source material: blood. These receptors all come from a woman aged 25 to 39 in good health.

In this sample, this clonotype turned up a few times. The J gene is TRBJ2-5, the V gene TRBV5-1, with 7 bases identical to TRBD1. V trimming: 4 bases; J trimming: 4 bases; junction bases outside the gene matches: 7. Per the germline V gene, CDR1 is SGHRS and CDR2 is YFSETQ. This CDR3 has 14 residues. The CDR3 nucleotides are TGCGCCAGCAGCACGACAGGGAGCAGAGAGACCCAGTACTTC. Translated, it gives CASSTTGSRETQYF.

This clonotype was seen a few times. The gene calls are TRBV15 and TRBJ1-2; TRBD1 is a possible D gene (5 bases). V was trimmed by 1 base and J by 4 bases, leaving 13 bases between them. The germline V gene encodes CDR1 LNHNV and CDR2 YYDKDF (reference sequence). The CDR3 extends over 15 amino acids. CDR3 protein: CATSRAGLPGYGYTF. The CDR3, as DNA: TGTGCCACCAGCAGAGCGGGACTTCCAGGCTATGGCTACACCTTC.

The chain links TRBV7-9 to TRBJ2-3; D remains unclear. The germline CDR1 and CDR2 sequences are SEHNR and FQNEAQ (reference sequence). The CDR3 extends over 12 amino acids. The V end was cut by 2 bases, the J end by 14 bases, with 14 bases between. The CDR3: CASSLFFSQWYF. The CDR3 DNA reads TGTGCCAGCAGCTTATTCTTCTCGCAGTGGTATTTT.